A selection of T cell receptor beta chains follows, all from one sample in a study of OX40 agonist ivuxolimab in advanced cancers. Sequencing was performed with immunoSEQ multiplex PCR; in TCRdb, only in-frame clones are kept and a portion is missing. This table has just over 90,000 clones, roughly 94% appearing once. The input for sequencing was CD4+ or CD8+ T cells sorted from blood, taken in a trial of the OX40 agonist ivuxolimab. Receptor source: an adult with an advanced solid tumor such as melanoma, head and neck, liver or kidney cancer. Both conserved end residues are part of each CDR3. D genes are given only for firm matches. Rows may omit the clone size; those that give it use once, few, many or a size class.

D: TRBD1
size: .
J: TRBJ2-5
V: TRBV27
CDR3: CASSSDRGEETQYF
DNA: TGTGCCAGCAGTTCGGACAGGGGTGAAGAGACCCAGTACTTC

D: TRBD1
size: .
J: TRBJ1-2
V: TRBV4-1
CDR3: CASSHQLGTGTGGYHGYTF
DNA: TGCGCCAGCAGCCATCAACTGGGCACCGGGACAGGGGGCTATCATGGCTACACCTTC

D: .
size: .
J: TRBJ2-7
V: TRBV5-1
CDR3: CASSLTLREDYYEQYF
DNA: TGCGCCAGCAGCCTCACTTTGAGGGAGGATTACTACGAGCAGTACTTC

D: TRBD1
size: .
J: TRBJ1-1
V: TRBV15
CDR3: CATSGWTGKDTEAFF
DNA: TGTGCCACCAGCGGGTGGACAGGGAAGGACACTGAAGCTTTCTTT

D: .
size: .
J: TRBJ2-7
V: TRBV4-1
CDR3: CASSQPGTYEQYF
DNA: TGCGCCAGCAGCCAGCCGGGAACCTACGAGCAGTACTTC

D: .
size: .
J: TRBJ2-7
V: TRBV27
CDR3: CASSLGPSQEQYF
DNA: TGTGCCAGCAGTTTAGGGCCGTCCCAGGAGCAGTACTTC

D: TRBD2
size: .
J: TRBJ2-3
V: TRBV7-8
CDR3: CASSENWGGGGTDTQYF
DNA: TGTGCCAGCAGCGAAAACTGGGGGGGAGGGGGCACAGATACGCAGTATTTT

D: .
size: .
J: TRBJ2-1
V: TRBV2
CDR3: CASMTWDEQFF
DNA: TGTGCCAGCATGACCTGGGACGAGCAGTTCTTC

D: TRBD1
size: .
J: TRBJ2-3
V: TRBV13
CDR3: CASSLGGQGPMLDTQYF
DNA: TGTGCCAGCAGCTTAGGGGGACAGGGGCCCATGTTAGATACGCAGTATTTT

D: TRBD1
size: .
J: TRBJ2-1
V: TRBV27
CDR3: CASGDREQFYNEQFF
DNA: TGTGCCAGTGGGGACAGGGAACAATTTTACAATGAGCAGTTCTTC

D: .
size: .
J: TRBJ2-7
V: TRBV29-1
CDR3: CSVYETGRYEQYF
DNA: TGCAGCGTCTACGAGACAGGTCGCTACGAGCAGTACTTC

D: TRBD2
size: .
J: TRBJ2-5
V: TRBV19
CDR3: CASRPADSGGTQYF
DNA: TGTGCCAGCAGACCCGCGGACAGCGGGGGGACCCAGTACTTC

D: .
size: .
J: TRBJ2-7
V: TRBV27
CDR3: CASSYGISYEQYF
DNA: TGTGCCAGCAGTTACGGGATCTCCTACGAGCAGTACTTC

D: .
size: .
J: TRBJ2-7
V: TRBV11-2
CDR3: CASSFRGPSYEQYF
DNA: TGTGCCAGCAGCTTCAGGGGTCCTTCCTACGAGCAGTACTTC

D: TRBD1
size: .
J: TRBJ1-5
V: TRBV6-5
CDR3: CASSWDRSNQPQHF
DNA: TGTGCCAGCAGCTGGGACAGGAGCAATCAGCCCCAGCATTTT

D: .
size: .
J: TRBJ2-2
V: TRBV19
CDR3: CASSMVVDTGELFF
DNA: TGTGCCAGTAGCATGGTGGTGGATACCGGGGAGCTGTTTTTT

D: .
size: .
J: TRBJ2-3
V: TRBV6-5
CDR3: CASTVPDTQYF
DNA: TGTGCCAGCACAGTCCCAGATACGCAGTATTTT

D: .
size: .
J: TRBJ1-5
V: TRBV2
CDR3: CASSLYTGANQPQHF
DNA: TGTGCCAGCAGTCTTTACACGGGAGCCAATCAGCCCCAGCATTTT

D: .
size: .
J: TRBJ1-5
V: TRBV28
CDR3: CAIAQGVLSNQPQHF
DNA: TGTGCCATCGCCCAAGGGGTCCTTAGCAATCAGCCCCAGCATTTT

D: .
size: .
J: TRBJ1-1
V: TRBV5-1
CDR3: CASSLVGATEAFF
DNA: TGCGCCAGCAGCTTGGTGGGGGCGACTGAAGCTTTCTTT

D: .
size: .
J: TRBJ1-1
V: TRBV5-1
CDR3: CASSPKPDLDTEAFF
DNA: TGCGCCAGCAGCCCGAAGCCTGACTTGGACACTGAAGCTTTCTTT

D: .
size: .
J: TRBJ2-3
V: TRBV2
CDR3: CASSVRADTQYF
DNA: TGTGCCAGCAGTGTCCGAGCAGATACGCAGTATTTT

D: .
size: .
J: TRBJ1-1
V: TRBV11-2
CDR3: CASSYAWGEAFF
DNA: TGTGCCAGCAGTTACGCGTGGGGTGAAGCTTTCTTT

D: .
size: once
J: TRBJ2-1
V: TRBV5-1
CDR3: CASSLAGGFYNEQFF
DNA: TGCGCCAGCAGCTTGGCAGGGGGGTTCTACAATGAGCAGTTCTTC

D: .
size: .
J: TRBJ2-1
V: TRBV27
CDR3: CASSFGTVYNEQFF
DNA: TGTGCCAGCAGTTTTGGGACGGTTTACAATGAGCAGTTCTTC

D: .
size: .
J: TRBJ2-7
V: TRBV9
CDR3: CASSKRDIDYEQYF
DNA: TGTGCCAGCAGCAAACGGGACATTGATTACGAGCAGTACTTC

D: TRBD1
size: .
J: TRBJ2-7
V: TRBV15
CDR3: CATRGQGAYEQYF
DNA: TGTGCCACCAGAGGACAGGGTGCCTACGAGCAGTACTTC

D: .
size: .
J: TRBJ1-1
V: TRBV27
CDR3: CASSLGREAFF
DNA: TGTGCCAGCAGTTTAGGCAGGGAAGCTTTCTTT